Listed here is a single T cell receptor beta chain. The table came from immunoSEQ multiplex PCR; TCRdb's copy has only in-frame clones and leaves some out. The profile covers around 62,000 clones, with roughly 94% appearing a single time and roughly 1.5% taken by the ten largest. These data originate in a study of preoperative IRX-2 immunotherapy in early breast cancer. Stated treatment: preoperative locoregional IRX-2 cytokine immunotherapy. Samples came from a phase Ib trial of preoperative locoregional IRX-2 cytokine immunotherapy. The germline CDR1 and CDR2 sequences are MGHDK and SYGVNS. The length of the CDR3 is 16 residues. The germline V and J ends were trimmed by 1 base and 5 bases, with 15 bases remaining between them.

The genes are TRBV25-1 and TRBJ2-1; D is unclear. The TCR sequence derives from a human donor with breast cancer. Sampling was conducted from a patient treated with IRX-2 immunotherapy. The CDR3: CASSEFFPGRDNEQFF. CDR3 nucleotides: TGTGCCAGCAGTGAATTCTTTCCGGGTCGAGACAATGAGCAGTTCTTC.